Detailed here is one T cell receptor (beta chain). Its antigen is unidentified. This sample is part of a study of cytomegalovirus exposure and HLA in healthy donors. General study findings and limits: The authors later linked a missense DCLRE1C variant to TCR beta V- and J-gene trimming. Across all donors, roughly uniform sequencing depth was an assumption of the presence/absence analyses. Among TCR beta chains, those listed as cytomegalovirus-associated numbered some 170.

Trimming removed 7 bases at V and 8 bases at J, with 16 bases between. The CDR3 spans 13 residues. Germline loops: CDR1 SGHNT, CDR2 YYREEE (reference sequence). The PCR employed 60 Vbeta primers together with 13 Jbeta primers. Some clones are missing from TCRdb's copy, which holds only in-frame ones; the method was immunoSEQ multiplex PCR. Of around 99,000 clones in the sample, under 85% were seen once. The receptor's source is a man in his forties or fifties in good health and CMV-seronegative. Sequencing used PBMCs. The chain is built from TRBV5-4 and TRBJ2-1; D is possibly TRBD2 (6 bases). The CDR3 here is CASSGGPRDEQFF. In nucleotides, the CDR3 is TGTGCCAGCTCTGGAGGGCCTCGGGATGAGCAGTTCTTC.